A single TCR beta chain is shown here with its context. These data are taken from a study of CD8 T cells in ankylosing spondylitis. The CDR3 extends over 15 amino acids. Trimming took 5 bases from V and 7 from J; bases not matched to a gene: 6. The germline CDR1 and CDR2 sequences are SGHAT and FQNNGV. As the method for making TCR beta libraries, quantitative 5'-RACE with molecular barcodes was used. Using its own MiXCR run on the 5' RACE reads, TCRdb lists one record per CDR3 protein. The repertoire consists of 150,000 to 200,000 distinct CDR3 sequences, with roughly 34% occurring once and the leading ten covering 6%.

The sample comprised synovial fluid, either unsorted or a sorted T cell fraction (not recorded which). This receptor was identified in a male donor with ankylosing spondylitis. The V and J genes are TRBV11-2 and TRBJ1-4; 11 nucleotides line up with TRBD1. CDR3 amino acids: CASSGRDRGTEKLFF. In nucleotides, the CDR3 is TGTGCCAGCAGCGGCCGGGACAGGGGGACTGAAAAACTGTTTTTT.